This T cell receptor beta chain was sequenced during a study of cytomegalovirus exposure and HLA in healthy donors. Study-level points and caveats: A later analysis linked a missense variant in DCLRE1C to the trimming of TCR beta V and J genes.

Germline trimming cut 4 bases from V and 2 bases from J; bases unmatched to any gene: 5. Per germline, CDR1 SGHRS and CDR2 YFSETQ. The CDR3 extends over 16 amino acids. It was with 60 Vbeta and 13 Jbeta primers that the PCR ran. The repertoire was sequenced with immunoSEQ multiplex PCR; TCRdb's copy has only in-frame clones and lacks some. The table records some 200,000 clones, more than 85% of them present only once. This clone has just a few counts. The antigen remains unidentified. This receptor was identified in a girl less than two years old in good health and CMV-seronegative. The sequenced sample consisted of PBMCs. V is TRBV5-1 and J is TRBJ2-6, with 8 bases that match TRBD1. As DNA, the CDR3 is TGCGCCAGCAGCGTACCGACAGGGGCTGGGGCCAACGTCCTGACTTTC. Translating it yields CASSVPTGAGANVLTF.